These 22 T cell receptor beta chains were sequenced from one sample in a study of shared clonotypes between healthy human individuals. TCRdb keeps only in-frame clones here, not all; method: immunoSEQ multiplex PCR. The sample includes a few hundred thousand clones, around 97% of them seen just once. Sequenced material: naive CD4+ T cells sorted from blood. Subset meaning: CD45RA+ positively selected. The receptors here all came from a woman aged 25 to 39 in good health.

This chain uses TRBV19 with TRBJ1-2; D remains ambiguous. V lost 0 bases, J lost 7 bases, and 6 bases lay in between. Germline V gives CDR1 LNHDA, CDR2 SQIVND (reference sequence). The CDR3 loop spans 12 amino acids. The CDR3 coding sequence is TGTGCCAGTAGTATAGACCAGGCTGGCTACACCTTC. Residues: CASSIDQAGYTF.

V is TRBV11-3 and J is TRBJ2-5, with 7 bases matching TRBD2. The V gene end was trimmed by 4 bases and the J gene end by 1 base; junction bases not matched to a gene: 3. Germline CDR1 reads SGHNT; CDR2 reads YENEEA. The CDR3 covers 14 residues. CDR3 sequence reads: CASSYTSAQETQYF. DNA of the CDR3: TGTGCCAGCAGCTATACTAGCGCCCAAGAGACCCAGTACTTC.

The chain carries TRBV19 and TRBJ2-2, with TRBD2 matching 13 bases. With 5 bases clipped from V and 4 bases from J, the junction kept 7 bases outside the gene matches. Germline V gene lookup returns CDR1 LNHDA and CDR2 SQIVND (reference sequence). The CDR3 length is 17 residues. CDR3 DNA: TGTGCCAGTAGTTGGACTAGCGGGAGCCGGGGCACCGGGGAGCTGTTTTTT. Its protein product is CASSWTSGSRGTGELFF.

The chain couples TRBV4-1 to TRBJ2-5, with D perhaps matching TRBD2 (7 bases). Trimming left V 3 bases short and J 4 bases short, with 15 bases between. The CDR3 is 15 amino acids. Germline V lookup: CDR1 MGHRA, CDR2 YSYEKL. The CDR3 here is CASSQSGGRPETQYF. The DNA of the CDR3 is TGCGCCAGCAGCCAGTCCGGGGGGCGGCCAGAGACCCAGTACTTC.

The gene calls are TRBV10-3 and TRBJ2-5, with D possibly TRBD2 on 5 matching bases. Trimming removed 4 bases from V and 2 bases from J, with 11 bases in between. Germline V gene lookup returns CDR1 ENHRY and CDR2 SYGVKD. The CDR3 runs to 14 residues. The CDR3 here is CAISGSERQETQYF. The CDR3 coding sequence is TGTGCCATCAGTGGGTCGGAGCGGCAAGAGACCCAGTACTTC.

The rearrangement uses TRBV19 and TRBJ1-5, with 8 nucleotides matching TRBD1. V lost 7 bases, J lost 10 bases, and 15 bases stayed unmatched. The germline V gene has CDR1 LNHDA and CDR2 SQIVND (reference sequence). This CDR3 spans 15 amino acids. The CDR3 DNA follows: TGTGCCAGTAATCCCCGGACAGGGTTAACGGAACCCCAGCATTTT. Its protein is CASNPRTGLTEPQHF. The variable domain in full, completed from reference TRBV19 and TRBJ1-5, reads DGGITQSPKYLFRKEGQNVTLSCEQNLNHDAMYWYRQDPGQGLRLIYYSQIVNDFQKGDIAEGYSVSREKKESFPLTVTSAQKNPTAFYLCASNPRTGLTEPQHFGDGTRLSIL.

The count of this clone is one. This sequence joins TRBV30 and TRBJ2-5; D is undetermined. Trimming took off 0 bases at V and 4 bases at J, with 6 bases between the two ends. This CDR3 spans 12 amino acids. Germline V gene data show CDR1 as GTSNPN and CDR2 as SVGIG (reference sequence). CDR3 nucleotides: TGTGCCTGGAGTGTTTCCCCAGAGACCCAGTACTTC. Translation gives CAWSVSPETQYF.

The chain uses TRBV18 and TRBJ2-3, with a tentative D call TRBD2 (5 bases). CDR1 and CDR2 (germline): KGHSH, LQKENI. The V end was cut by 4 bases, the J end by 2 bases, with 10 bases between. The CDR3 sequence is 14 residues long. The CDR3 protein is CASSQPGITDTQYF. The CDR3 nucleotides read TGTGCCAGCTCACAACCGGGAATCACAGATACGCAGTATTTT.

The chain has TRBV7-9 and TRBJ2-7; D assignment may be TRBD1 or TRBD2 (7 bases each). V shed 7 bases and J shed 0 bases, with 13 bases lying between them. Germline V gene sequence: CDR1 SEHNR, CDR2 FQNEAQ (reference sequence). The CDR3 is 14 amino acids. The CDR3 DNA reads TGTGCCAGCACCAGGGGGGGGGACTCCTACGAGCAGTACTTC. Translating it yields CASTRGGDSYEQYF.

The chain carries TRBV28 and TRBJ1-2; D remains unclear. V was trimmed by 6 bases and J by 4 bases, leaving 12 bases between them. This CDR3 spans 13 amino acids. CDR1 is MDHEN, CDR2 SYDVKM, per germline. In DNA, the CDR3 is TGTGCCAGCAGAATCGGGTTGGGCTATGGCTACACCTTC. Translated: CASRIGLGYGYTF.

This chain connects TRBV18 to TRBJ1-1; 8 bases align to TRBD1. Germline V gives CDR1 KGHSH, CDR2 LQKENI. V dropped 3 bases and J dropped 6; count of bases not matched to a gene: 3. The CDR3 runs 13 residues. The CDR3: CASSPLQGAEAFF. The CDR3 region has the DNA TGTGCCAGCTCACCTCTACAGGGGGCTGAAGCTTTCTTT.

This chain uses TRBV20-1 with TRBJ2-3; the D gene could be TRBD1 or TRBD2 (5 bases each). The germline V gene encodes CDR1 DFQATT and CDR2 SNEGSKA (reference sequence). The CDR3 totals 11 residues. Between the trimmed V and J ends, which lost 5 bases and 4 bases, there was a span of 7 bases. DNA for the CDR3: TGCAGTGCTGGGACGGCAGATACGCAGTATTTT. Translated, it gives CSAGTADTQYF.

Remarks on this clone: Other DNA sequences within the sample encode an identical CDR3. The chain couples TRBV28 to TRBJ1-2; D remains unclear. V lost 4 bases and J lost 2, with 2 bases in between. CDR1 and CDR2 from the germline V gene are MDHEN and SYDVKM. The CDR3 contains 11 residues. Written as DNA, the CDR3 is TGTGCCAGCAGTTCGAACTATGGCTACACCTTC. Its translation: CASSSNYGYTF.

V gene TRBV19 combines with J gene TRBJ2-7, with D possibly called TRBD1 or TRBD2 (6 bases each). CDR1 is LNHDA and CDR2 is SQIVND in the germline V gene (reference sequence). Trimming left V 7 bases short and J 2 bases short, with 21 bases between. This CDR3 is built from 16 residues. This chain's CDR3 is CASTDPRGRAPYEQYF. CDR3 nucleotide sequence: TGTGCCAGTACCGATCCCCGGGGGCGGGCCCCCTACGAGCAGTACTTC.

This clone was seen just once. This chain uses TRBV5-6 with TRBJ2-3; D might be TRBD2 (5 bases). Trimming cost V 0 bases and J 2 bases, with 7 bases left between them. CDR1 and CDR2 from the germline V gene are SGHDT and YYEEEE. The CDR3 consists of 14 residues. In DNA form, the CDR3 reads TGTGCCAGCAGCTTGGGGACTGTCACAGATACGCAGTATTTT. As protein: CASSLGTVTDTQYF.

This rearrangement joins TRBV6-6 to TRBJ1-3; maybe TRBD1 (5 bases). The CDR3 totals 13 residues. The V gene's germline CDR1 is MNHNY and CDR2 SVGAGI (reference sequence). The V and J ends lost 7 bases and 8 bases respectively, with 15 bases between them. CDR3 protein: CASTTKGRDTIYF. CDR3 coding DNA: TGTGCCAGCACTACAAAGGGGAGGGACACCATATATTTT.

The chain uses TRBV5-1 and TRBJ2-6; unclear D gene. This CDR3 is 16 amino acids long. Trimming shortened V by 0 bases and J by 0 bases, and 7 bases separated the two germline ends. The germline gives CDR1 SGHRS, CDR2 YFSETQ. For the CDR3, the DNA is TGCGCCAGCAGCTTGGGGATCCCCTCTGGGGCCAACGTCCTGACTTTC. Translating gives CASSLGIPSGANVLTF.

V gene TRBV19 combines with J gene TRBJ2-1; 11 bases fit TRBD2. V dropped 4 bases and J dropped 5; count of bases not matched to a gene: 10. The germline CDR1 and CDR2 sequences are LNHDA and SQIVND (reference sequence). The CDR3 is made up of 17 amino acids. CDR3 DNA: TGTGCCAGTAGTACCCCTTTGACTAGCGGGAACGACAATGAGCAGTTCTTC. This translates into CASSTPLTSGNDNEQFF.

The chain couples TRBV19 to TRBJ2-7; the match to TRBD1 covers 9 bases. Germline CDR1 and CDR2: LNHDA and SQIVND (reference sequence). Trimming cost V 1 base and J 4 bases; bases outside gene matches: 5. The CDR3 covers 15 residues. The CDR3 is CASSIGTGVTYEQYF. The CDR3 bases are TGTGCCAGTAGTATAGGGACAGGGGTAACATACGAGCAGTACTTC.

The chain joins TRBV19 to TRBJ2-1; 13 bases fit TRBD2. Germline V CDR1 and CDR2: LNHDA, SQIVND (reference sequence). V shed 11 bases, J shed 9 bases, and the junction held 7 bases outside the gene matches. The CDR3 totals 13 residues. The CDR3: CASRTSGRVEQFF. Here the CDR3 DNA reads TGTGCCTCCCGGACTAGCGGGAGAGTTGAGCAGTTCTTC.

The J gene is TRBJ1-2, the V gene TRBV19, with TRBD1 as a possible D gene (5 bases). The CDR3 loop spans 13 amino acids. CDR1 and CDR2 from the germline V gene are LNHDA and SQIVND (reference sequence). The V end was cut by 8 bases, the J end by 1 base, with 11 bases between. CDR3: CASRSGGNYGYTF. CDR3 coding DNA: TGTGCCAGTCGTTCGGGGGGTAACTATGGCTACACCTTC. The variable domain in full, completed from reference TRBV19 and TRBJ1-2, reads DGGITQSPKYLFRKEGQNVTLSCEQNLNHDAMYWYRQDPGQGLRLIYYSQIVNDFQKGDIAEGYSVSREKKESFPLTVTSAQKNPTAFYLCASRSGGNYGYTFGSGTRLTVV.

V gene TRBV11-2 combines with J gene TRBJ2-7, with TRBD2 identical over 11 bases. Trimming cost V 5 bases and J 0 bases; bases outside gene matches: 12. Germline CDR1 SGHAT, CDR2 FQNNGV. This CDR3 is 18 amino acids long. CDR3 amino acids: CASSPGAIAGGSSYEQYF. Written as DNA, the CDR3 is TGTGCCAGCAGCCCCGGGGCCATAGCGGGAGGGAGCTCCTACGAGCAGTACTTC.